This T cell receptor (beta chain) was sequenced during a study of T cells in Graves' hyperthyroidism and ophthalmopathy. It was RNA transcripts that yielded the amplified TCR beta CDR3 regions. First-round RT-PCR with HTBI primers amplified the TCR CDR3 region. TCRdb used MiXCR to reprocess the multiplex PCR reads, holding one entry per CDR3 protein. The table lists roughly 660,000 distinct CDR3 sequences, around 15% of them singletons, with about 14% in the top ten. This CDR3 spans 13 amino acids. V lost 4 bases to trimming and J lost 9 bases, with 13 bases between them. Germline V gene sequence: CDR1 LNHNV, CDR2 YYDKDF (reference sequence). This clonotype was seen ten or more times.

Specimen: blood. The rearrangement links TRBV15 to TRBJ2-1, with D perhaps TRBD2 (7 bases). The receptor's source is a man over 45 with Graves' hyperthyroidism. CDR3 in amino acids: CATSTGLGGEQFF. Here the CDR3 DNA reads TGTGCCACCAGCACAGGACTAGGGGGTGAGCAGTTCTTC.